Described below is a single T cell receptor (beta chain) sequence and its context. The identical CDR3 is also encoded by other nucleotide sequences in the sample. The source of the sample is a study of cytomegalovirus exposure and HLA in healthy donors. Trimming removed 3 bases from V and 7 bases from J; junction bases left unmatched: 3. In germline, CDR1 is SGHRS, CDR2 YFSETQ. CDR3 size: 14 residues. The PCR used 60 Vbeta and 13 Jbeta primers. The table came from immunoSEQ multiplex PCR; TCRdb's copy has only in-frame clones and leaves some out. The table has about 160,000 clones, more than 60% seen once.

Sequenced: PBMCs. The chain employs TRBV5-1 and TRBJ2-2, with 10 bases aligning to TRBD2. The TCR sequence derives from a man aged 35 to 55 in good health and CMV-seropositive. The DNA of the CDR3 is TGCGCCAGCAGCTCTAGCGGGAGCGGCGGGGAGCTGTTTTTT. As protein: CASSSSGSGGELFF.